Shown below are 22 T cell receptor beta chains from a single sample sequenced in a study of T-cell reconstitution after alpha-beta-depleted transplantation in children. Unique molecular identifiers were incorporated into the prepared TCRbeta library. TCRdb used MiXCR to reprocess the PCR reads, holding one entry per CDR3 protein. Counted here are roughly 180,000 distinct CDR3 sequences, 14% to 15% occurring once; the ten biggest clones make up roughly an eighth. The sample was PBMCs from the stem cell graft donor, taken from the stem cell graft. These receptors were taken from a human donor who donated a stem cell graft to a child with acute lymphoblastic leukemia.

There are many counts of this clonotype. CDR3 DNA: TGTGCCAGCGTAAGGGGTGCAACTAATGAAAAACTGTTTTTT. Amino acids: CASVRGATNEKLFF. The chain carries TRBV12-3 or TRBV12-4 and TRBJ1-4; maybe TRBD1 (5 bases). Trimming cost V 8 bases and J 0 bases, with 10 bases left between them. The CDR3 consists of 14 residues.

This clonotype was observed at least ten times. The DNA of the CDR3 is TGTGCCAGCAGTTTACAGGGGGCAAGCAATCAGCCCCAGCATTTT. This encodes CASSLQGASNQPQHF. The gene calls are TRBV27 and TRBJ1-5; TRBD1 matches 8 bases. The CDR3 sequence is 15 residues long. The V and J ends lost 2 bases and 1 base, in that order; junction bases with no gene match: 1. Germline V CDR1 and CDR2: MNHEY, SMNVEV (reference sequence).

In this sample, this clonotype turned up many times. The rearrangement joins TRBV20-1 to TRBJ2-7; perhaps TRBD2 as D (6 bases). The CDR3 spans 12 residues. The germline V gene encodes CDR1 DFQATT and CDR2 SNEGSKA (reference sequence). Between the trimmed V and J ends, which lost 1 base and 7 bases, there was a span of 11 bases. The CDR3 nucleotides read TGCAGTGCTAGAGGGGAGGTAGCGGAGCAGTACTTC. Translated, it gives CSARGEVAEQYF.

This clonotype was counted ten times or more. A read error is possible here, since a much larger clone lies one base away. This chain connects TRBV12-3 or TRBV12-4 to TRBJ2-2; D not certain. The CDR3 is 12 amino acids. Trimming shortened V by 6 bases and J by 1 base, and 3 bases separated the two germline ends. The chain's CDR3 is CASRWNTGELFF. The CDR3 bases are TGTGCCAGCAGGTGGAACACCGGGGAGCTGTTTTTT.

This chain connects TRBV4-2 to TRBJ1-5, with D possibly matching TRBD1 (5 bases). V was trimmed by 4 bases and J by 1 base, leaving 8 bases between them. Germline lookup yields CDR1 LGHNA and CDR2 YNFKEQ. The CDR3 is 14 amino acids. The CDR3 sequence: CASSPGLSNQPQHF. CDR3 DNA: TGTGCCAGCAGCCCGGGGCTGAGCAATCAGCCCCAGCATTTT.

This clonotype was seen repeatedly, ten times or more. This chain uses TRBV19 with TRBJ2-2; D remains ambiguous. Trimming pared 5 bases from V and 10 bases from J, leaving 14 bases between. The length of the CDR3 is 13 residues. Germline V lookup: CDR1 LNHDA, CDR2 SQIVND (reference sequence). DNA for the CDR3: TGTGCCAGTAGTCGAGTGCGTTTGGCGGAGCTGTTTTTT. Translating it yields CASSRVRLAELFF.

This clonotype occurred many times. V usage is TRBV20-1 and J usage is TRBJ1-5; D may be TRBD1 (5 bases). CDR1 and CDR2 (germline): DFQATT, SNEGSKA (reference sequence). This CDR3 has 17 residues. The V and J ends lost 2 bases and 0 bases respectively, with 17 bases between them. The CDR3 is CSARNFRMTDSNQPQHF. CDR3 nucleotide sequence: TGCAGTGCTAGAAATTTTCGTATGACAGATAGCAATCAGCCCCAGCATTTT.

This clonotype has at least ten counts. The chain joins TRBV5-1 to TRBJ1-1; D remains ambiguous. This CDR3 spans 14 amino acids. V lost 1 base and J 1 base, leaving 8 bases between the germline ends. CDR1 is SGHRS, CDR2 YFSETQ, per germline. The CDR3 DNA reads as TGCGCCAGCAGCTTGCGCCACCCGAACACTGAAGCTTTCTTT. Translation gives CASSLRHPNTEAFF.

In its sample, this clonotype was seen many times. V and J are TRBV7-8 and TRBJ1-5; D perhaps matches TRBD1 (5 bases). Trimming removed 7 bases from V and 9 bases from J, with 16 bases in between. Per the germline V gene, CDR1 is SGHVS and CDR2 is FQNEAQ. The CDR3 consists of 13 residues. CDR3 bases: TGTGCCAGCATCGAGGACATTGCTGGGCCCCAGCATTTT. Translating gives CASIEDIAGPQHF. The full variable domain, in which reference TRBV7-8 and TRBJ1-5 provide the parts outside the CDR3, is GAGVSQSPRYKVAKRGQDVALRCDPISGHVSLFWYQQALGQGPEFLTYFQNEAQLDKSGLPSDRFFAERPEGSVSTLKIQRTQQEDSAVYLCASIEDIAGPQHFGDGTRLSIL.

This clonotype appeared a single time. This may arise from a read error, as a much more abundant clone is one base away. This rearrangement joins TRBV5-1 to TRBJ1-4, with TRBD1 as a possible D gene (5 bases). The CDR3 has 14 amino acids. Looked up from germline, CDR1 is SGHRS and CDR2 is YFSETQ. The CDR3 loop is CASSSTGGNEQLFF. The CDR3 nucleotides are TGCGCCAGCAGCAGCACAGGCGGTAATGAACAACTGTTTTTT.

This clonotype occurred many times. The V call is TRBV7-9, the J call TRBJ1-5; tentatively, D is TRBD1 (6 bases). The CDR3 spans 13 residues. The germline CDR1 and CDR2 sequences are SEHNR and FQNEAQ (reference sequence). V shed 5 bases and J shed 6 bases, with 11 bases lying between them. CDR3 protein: CASSPGTSQPQHF. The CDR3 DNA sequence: TGTGCCAGCAGCCCAGGGACATCTCAGCCCCAGCATTTT.

In DNA, the CDR3 is TGTGCCTGGAGCCGGGACAGTGATCAGCCCCAGCATTTT. The encoded protein is CAWSRDSDQPQHF. This chain joins TRBV30 and TRBJ1-5; 7 bases are shared with TRBD1. The CDR3 length is 13 residues. After removal of 3 bases from V and 5 bases from J, the junction contained 4 bases not matched to a gene. CDR1 and CDR2 (germline): GTSNPN, SVGIG (reference sequence).

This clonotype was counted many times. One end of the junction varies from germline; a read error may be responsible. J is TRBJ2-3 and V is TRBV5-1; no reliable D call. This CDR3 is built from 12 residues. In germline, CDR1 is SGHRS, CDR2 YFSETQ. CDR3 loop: CASSFSTDTQYF. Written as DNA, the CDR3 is TGTGCCAGCAGCTTTAGCACAGATACGCAGTATTTT.

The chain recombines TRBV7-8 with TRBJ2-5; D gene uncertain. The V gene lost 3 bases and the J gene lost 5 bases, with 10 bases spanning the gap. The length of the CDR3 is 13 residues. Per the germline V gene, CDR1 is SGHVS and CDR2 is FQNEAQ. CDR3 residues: CASSFRVWETQYF. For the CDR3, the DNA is TGTGCCAGCAGCTTCCGAGTTTGGGAGACCCAGTACTTC.

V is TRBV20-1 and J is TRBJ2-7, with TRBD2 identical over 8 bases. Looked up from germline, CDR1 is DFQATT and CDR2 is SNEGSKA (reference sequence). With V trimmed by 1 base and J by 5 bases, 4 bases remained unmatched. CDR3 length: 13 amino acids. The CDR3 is CSARGLAQHEQYF. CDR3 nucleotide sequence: TGCAGTGCTAGAGGACTAGCGCAACACGAGCAGTACTTC.

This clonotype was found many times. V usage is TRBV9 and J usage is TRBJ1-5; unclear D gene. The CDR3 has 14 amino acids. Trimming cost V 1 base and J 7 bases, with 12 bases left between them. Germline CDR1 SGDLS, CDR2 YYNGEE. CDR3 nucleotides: TGTGCCAGCAGCGTATGGGAGGAAGGGCAGCCCCAGCATTTT. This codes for CASSVWEEGQPQHF. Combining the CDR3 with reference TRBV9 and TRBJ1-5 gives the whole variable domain DSGVTQTPKHLITATGQRVTLRCSPRSGDLSVYWYQQSLDQGLQFLIQYYNGEERAKGNILERFSAQQFPDLHSELNLSSLELGDSALYFCASSVWEEGQPQHFGDGTRLSIL.

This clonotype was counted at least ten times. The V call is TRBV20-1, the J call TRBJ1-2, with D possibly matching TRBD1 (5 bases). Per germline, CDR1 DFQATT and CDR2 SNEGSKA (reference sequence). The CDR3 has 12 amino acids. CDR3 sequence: CAAQGRHYGYTF. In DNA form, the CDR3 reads TGCGCCGCGCAGGGTCGTCACTATGGCTACACCTTC.

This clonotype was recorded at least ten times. This CDR3 is CASSPLAEVSYNEQFF. The CDR3 DNA follows: TGCGCCAGCAGCCCATTAGCGGAGGTCTCCTACAATGAGCAGTTCTTC. This sequence joins TRBV5-1 and TRBJ2-1, with a tentative D call TRBD2 (6 bases). V dropped 4 bases and J dropped 0 bases, with 14 bases sitting between them. The germline CDR1 and CDR2 sequences are SGHRS and YFSETQ. The CDR3 consists of 16 residues.

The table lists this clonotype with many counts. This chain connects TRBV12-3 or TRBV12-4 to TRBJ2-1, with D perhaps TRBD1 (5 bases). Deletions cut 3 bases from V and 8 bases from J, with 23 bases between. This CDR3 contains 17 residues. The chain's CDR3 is CASSLSQGQTWGDEQFF. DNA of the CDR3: TGTGCCAGCAGTTTGAGTCAGGGCCAAACATGGGGCGATGAGCAGTTCTTC.

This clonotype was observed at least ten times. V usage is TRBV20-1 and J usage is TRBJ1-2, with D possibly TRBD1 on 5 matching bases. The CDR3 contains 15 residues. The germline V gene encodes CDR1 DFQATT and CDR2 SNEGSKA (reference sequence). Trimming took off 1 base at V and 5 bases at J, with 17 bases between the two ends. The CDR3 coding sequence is TGCAGTGCTAGAGGCAGGGATGCATCGGAATATGGCTACACCTTC. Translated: CSARGRDASEYGYTF.

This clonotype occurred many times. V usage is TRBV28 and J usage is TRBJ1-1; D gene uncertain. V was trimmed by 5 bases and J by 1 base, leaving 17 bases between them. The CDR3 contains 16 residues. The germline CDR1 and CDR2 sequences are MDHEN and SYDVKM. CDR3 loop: CASSPYRLWENTEAFF. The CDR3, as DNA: TGTGCCAGCAGTCCCTACCGGCTTTGGGAGAACACTGAAGCTTTCTTT.

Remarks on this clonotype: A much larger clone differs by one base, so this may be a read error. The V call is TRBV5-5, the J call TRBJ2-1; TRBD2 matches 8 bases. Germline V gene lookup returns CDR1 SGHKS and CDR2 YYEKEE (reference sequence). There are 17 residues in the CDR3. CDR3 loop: CASSWGPAGVVSNQQFF. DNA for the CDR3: TGTGCCAGCAGCTGGGGGCCAGCGGGAGTTGTCTCCAATCAGCAGTTCTTC.